This T cell receptor (beta chain) originates from a study of shared clonotypes between healthy human individuals. At deep level, the assay was performed. Measured with immunoSEQ multiplex PCR; TCRdb has only the in-frame clones, and not every one. The sample holds 2 million to 2.5 million clones; 90% to 97% are singletons and the top ten take 0.13%. V was cut by 7 bases and J by 3 bases, with 6 bases left in between. CDR1 is WSHSY, CDR2 SAAADI, per germline. CDR3 length equals 11 residues. Sequenced material: naive CD4+ T cells sorted from blood. Stated subset: CD45RA+ positively selected. The origin of this receptor is a man younger than 35 in good health. The gene calls are TRBV10-2 and TRBJ2-5, with D unresolved. CDR3 loop: CASMQKETQYF. DNA for the CDR3: TGCGCCAGCATGCAGAAAGAGACCCAGTACTTC.